The subject of this entry is one T cell receptor (beta chain). The target of this receptor is not known. Base qualities are missing; no much larger clone stands one base away. This entry comes from a study of T cell clones after liver transplantation (dated by TCRdb to the late 2010s). Regarding the research as a whole: The samples were obtained from ITN030ST, a randomized trial that attempted immunosuppression withdrawal within 2 years after liver transplantation. Donor-reactive T cell clones were identified using TCRbeta sequencing after a pre-transplant mixed lymphocyte reaction and were then followed in post-transplant blood. Third party-reactive TCRbeta sequences were also identified from pre-transplant MLRs to serve as an antigen-independent comparator for donor-reactive sequences. Three of the eight recipients were HCV-positive; the others were transplanted for non-autoimmune, non-viral indications. Until randomization at 12-24 months post-transplant, subjects were given standard immunosuppression, with no induction therapy. Tolerance meant complete immunosuppression withdrawal for at least one year without liver enzymes rising beyond twice the upper limit of normal. Blood samples were collected pre-transplant, then pre-randomization ahead of withdrawal, and finally post-randomization once withdrawal had either been completed or failed. The study cohort included 8 liver transplant recipients, of whom 3 were classified as tolerant and 5 as non-tolerant.

General study outcomes and caveats: Donor-reactive sequences declined more than third party-reactive ones, suggesting partial antigen-specific deletion unrelated to withdrawal success. The conclusions were preliminary, being limited by small, heterogeneous patient numbers and by non-standardized post-transplant time points. A significant post-transplant decrease in circulating donor-reactive CD4 TCRbeta sequences was observed in most of the 8 subjects, irrespective of tolerance or HCV status. Since no allograft tissue specimens were available, donor-reactive T cells may have migrated into the graft instead of being deleted. In two subjects, low numbers of available donor cells limited the measurable donor-reactive repertoire. When repertoire turnover was accounted for, significantly reduced detection of donor-reactive sequences was found in 7 of 8 subjects for CD4 and in 8 of 8 subjects for CD8.

From its cysteine to its phenylalanine, the CDR3 spans 16 amino acids. The retained sequence is limited to the CDR3, 48 bases, with the frame set at the first base. Germline trimming: 2 bases from V, 6 bases from J; junction bases outside gene matches: 9. Looking up the germline V gene yields CDR1 SGDLS and CDR2 YYNGEE. High-throughput TCRbeta CDR3 sequencing of frozen genomic DNA was performed by immunoSEQ, including PCR amplification, mapping, bias correction and internal controls. The paper's data handling went like this. Only productive rearrangements were retained, and each unique TCRbeta sequence was defined by its CDR3 nucleotide sequence together with its V and J gene. Donor-reactive sequences required at least 5-fold expansion in CFSE-low cells versus unstimulated pre-transplant cells and at least 0.01% frequency. Per-subject minimum frequency thresholds, based on the lowest-template unstimulated sample, ensured at least 90% detection power. Repertoire turnover was measured by Jensen-Shannon divergence between the top 1000 TCRbeta sequences post- and pre-transplant. Changes in detection of donor-reactive sequences were assessed with two-sided Fisher's exact tests. TCRdb's version of the immuneACCESS table is confined to in-frame rearrangements and falls short of the full clone set. An unresolved V gene accounts for under half of the shortfall where checked; the remainder is of unknown origin. D and trimming were read from the DNA, whereas the V and J calls and clone size are those reported in that table. The sample yields tens of thousands of clones; 70% to 85% were counted once. The ten largest clones take up 0.47% of the sample.

Thawed unstimulated PBMCs were stained for CD3, CD4 and CD8 and FACS-sorted into CD3+CD4+ and CD3+CD8+ populations. Each of the 8 studied subjects was randomized to immunosuppression withdrawal. The Qiagen DNeasy Blood and Tissue Kit was used for genomic DNA isolation. The receptor comes from a human patient who received a liver transplant. After a transplant, some T cells may be the graft donor's own cells. The sequenced sample was CD4+ T cells from blood, obtained about 46 months after liver transplant. The chain uses TRBV9 and TRBJ1-4, and 8 bases in between align with TRBD1. The DNA sequence is TGTGCCAGCAGCGTTGGACAGGGAGGGGGGTATGAAAAACTGTTTTTT. Its protein is CASSVGQGGGYEKLFF.